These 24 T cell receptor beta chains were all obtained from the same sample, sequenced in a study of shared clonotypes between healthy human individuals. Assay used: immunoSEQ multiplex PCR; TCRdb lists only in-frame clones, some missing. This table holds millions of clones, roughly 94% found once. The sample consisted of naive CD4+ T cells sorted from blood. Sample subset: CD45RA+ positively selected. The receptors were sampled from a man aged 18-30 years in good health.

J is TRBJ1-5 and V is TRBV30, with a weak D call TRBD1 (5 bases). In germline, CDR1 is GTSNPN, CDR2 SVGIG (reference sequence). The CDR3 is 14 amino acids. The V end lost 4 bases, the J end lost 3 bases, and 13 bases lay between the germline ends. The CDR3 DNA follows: TGTGCCTGGAATGTGGGACCGTTCAATCAGCCCCAGCATTTT. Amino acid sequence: CAWNVGPFNQPQHF.

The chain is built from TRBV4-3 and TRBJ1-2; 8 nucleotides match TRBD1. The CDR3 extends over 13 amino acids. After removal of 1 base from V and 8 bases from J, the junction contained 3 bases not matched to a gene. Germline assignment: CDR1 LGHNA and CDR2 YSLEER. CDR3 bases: TGCGCCAGCAGCCAAGCAGGGGGCGACGGCTACACCTTC. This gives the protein CASSQAGGDGYTF.

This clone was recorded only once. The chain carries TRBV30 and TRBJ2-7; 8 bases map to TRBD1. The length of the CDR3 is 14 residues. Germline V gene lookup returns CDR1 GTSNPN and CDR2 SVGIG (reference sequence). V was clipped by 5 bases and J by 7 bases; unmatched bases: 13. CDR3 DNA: TGTGCCTGGCAAAAAACCAGGGGGCTAAGTGAGCAGTACTTC. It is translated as CAWQKTRGLSEQYF.

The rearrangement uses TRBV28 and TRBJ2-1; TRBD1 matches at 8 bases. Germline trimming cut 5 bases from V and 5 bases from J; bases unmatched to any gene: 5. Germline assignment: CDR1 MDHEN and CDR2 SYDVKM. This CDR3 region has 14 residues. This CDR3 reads CASSPDRGHNEQFF. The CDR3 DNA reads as TGTGCCAGCAGTCCCGACAGGGGCCACAATGAGCAGTTCTTC.

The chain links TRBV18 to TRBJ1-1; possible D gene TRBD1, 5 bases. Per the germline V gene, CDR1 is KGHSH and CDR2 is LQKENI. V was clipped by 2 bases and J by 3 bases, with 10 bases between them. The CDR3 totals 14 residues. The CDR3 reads CASSPGRADTEAFF. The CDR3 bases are TGTGCCAGCTCACCAGGCAGGGCCGACACTGAAGCTTTCTTT.

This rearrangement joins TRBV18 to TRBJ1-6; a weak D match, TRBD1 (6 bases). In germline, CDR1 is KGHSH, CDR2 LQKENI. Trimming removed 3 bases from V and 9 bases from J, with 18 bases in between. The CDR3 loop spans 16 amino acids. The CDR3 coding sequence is TGTGCCAGCTCACCGTCTCTGGGGGCAGTGACTTCACCCCTCCACTTT. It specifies CASSPSLGAVTSPLHF.

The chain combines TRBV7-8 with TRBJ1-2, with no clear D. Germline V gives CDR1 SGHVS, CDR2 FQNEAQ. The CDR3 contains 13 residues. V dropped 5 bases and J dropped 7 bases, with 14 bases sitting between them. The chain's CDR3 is CASSPHEDGGYTF. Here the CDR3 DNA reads TGTGCCAGCAGCCCCCATGAAGACGGTGGCTACACCTTC.

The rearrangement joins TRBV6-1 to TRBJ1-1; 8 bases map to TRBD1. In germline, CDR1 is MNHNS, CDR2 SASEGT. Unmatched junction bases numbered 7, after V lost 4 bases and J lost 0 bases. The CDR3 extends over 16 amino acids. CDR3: CASSAGQGSMNTEAFF. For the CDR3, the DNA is TGTGCCAGCAGTGCCGGACAGGGTTCGATGAACACTGAAGCTTTCTTT.

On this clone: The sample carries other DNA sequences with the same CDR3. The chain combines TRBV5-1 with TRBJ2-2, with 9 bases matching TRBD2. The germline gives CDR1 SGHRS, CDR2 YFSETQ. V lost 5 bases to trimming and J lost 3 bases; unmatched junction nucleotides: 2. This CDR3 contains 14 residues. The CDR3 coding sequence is TGCGCCAGCAGTTTAGCGGGGGACACCGGGGAGCTGTTTTTT. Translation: CASSLAGDTGELFF. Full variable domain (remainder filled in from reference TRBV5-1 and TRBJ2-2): KAGVTQTPRYLIKTRGQQVTLSCSPISGHRSVSWYQQTPGQGLQFLFEYFSETQRNKGNFPGRFSGRQFSNSRSEMNVSTLELGDSALYLCASSLAGDTGELFFGEGSRLTVL.

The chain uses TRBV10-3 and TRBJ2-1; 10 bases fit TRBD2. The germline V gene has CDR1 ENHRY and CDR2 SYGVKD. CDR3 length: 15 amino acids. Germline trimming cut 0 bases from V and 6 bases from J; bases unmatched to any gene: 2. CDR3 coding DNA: TGTGCCATCAGTGAGTCGCTAGCGGGAGTCAATGAGCAGTTCTTC. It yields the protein CAISESLAGVNEQFF.

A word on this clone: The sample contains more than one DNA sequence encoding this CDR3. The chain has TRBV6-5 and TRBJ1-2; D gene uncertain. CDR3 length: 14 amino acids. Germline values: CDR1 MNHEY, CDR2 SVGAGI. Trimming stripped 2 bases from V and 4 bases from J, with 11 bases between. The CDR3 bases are TGTGCCAGCAGTTACGGAGCAGGAGCCTATGGCTACACCTTC. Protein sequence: CASSYGAGAYGYTF.

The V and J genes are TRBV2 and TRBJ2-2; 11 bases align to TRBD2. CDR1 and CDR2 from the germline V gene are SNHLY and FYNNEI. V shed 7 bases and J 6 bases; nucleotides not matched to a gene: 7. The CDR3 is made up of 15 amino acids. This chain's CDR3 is CASNLAGGFPGELFF. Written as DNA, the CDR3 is TGTGCCAGCAATCTAGCGGGAGGATTCCCCGGGGAGCTGTTTTTT.

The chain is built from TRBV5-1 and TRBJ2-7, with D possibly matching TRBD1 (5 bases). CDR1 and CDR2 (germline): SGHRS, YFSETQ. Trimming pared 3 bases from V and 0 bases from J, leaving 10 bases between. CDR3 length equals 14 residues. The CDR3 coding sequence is TGCGCCAGCAGCTCGACGGACAACTCCTACGAGCAGTACTTC. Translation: CASSSTDNSYEQYF.

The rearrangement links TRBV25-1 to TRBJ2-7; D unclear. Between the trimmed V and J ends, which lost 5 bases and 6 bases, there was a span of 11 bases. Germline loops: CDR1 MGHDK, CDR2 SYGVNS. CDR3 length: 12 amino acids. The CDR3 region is CASSKLEVEQYF. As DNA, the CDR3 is TGTGCCAGCAGTAAGCTAGAGGTCGAGCAGTACTTC.

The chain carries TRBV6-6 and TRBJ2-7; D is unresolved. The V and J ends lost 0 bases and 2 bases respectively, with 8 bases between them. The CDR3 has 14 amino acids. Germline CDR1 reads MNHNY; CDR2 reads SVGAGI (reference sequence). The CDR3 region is CASSYSGPAYEQYF. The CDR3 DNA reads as TGTGCCAGCAGTTACTCAGGGCCCGCCTACGAGCAGTACTTC.

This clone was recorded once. In DNA, the CDR3 is TGTGCCAGTAGTTCTCCCGGGACTAGCGGGAGTAGGGCCAAAAACATTCAGTACTTC. Encoded protein: CASSSPGTSGSRAKNIQYF. The chain recombines TRBV19 with TRBJ2-4; 14 nucleotides agree with TRBD2. The junction had 10 bases not matched to a gene; V was cut back by 5 bases and J by 1 base. This CDR3 contains 19 residues. Looked up from germline, CDR1 is LNHDA and CDR2 is SQIVND (reference sequence).

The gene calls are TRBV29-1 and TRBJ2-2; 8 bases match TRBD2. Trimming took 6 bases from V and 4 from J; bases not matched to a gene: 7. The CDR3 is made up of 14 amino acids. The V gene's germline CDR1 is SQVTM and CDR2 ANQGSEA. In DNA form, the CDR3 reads TGCAGCGTGGCCGGGACTAGGTCCACCGGGGAGCTGTTTTTT. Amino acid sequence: CSVAGTRSTGELFF.

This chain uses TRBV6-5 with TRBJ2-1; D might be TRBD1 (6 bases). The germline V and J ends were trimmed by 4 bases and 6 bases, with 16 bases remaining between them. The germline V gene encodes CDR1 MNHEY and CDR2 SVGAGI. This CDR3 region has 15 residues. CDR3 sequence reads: CASSFRRKGGNEQFF. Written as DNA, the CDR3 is TGTGCCAGCAGTTTCCGACGAAAAGGGGGCAATGAGCAGTTCTTC.

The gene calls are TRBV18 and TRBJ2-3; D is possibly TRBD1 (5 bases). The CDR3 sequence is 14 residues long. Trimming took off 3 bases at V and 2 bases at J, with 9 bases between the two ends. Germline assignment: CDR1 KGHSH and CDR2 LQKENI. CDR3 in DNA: TGTGCCAGCTCACCGGACACTTTCACAGATACGCAGTATTTT. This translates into CASSPDTFTDTQYF.

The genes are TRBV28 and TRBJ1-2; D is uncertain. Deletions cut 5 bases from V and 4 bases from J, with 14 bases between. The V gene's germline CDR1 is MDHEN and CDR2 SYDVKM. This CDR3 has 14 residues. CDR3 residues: CASSAHGMSYGYTF. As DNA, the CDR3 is TGTGCCAGCAGTGCTCACGGGATGAGCTATGGCTACACCTTC.

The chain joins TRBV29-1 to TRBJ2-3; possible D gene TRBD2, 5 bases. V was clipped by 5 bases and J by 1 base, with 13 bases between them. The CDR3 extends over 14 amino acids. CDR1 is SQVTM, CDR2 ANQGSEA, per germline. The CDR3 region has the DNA TGCAGCGTTCCCCTTGACGGGGGCACAGATACGCAGTATTTT. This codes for CSVPLDGGTDTQYF.

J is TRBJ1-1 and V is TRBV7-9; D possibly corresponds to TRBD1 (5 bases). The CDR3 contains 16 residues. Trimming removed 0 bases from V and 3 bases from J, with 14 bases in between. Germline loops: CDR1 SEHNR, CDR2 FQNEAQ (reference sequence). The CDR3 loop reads CASSLAGGPTYTEAFF. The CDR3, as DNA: TGTGCCAGCAGCTTAGCCGGGGGACCGACGTACACTGAAGCTTTCTTT.

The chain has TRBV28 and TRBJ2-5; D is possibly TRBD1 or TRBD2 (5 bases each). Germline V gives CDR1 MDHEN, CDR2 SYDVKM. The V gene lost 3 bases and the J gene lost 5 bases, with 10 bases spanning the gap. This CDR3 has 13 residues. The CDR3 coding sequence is TGTGCCAGCAGTTTTTCAGGGAGCGAGACCCAGTACTTC. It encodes CASSFSGSETQYF.

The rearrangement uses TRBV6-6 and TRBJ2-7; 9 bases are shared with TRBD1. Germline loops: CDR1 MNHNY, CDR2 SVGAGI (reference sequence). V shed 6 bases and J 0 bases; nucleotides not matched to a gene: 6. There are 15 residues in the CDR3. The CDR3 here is CASRAPGQGSYEQYF. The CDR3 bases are TGTGCCAGCAGAGCACCGGGACAGGGCTCCTACGAGCAGTACTTC.